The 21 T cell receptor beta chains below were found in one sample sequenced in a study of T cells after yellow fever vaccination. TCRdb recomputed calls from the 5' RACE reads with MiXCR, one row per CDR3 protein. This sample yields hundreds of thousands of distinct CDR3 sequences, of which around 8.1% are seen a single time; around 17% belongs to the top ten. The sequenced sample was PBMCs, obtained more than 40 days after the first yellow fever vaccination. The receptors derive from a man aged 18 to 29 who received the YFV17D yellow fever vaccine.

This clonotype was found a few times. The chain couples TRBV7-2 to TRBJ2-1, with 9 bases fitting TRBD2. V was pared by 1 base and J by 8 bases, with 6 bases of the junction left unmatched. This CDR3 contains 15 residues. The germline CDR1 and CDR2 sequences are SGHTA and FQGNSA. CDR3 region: CASSLVAGGPDEQFF. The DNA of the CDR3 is TGTGCCAGCAGCTTAGTGGCGGGGGGGCCCGATGAGCAGTTCTTC.

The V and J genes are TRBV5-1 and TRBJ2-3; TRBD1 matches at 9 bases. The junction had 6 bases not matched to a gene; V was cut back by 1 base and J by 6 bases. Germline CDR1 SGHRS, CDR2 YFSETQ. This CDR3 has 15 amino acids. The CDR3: CASSLLGTGSDTQYF. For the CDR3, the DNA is TGCGCCAGCAGCTTGTTGGGGACAGGGTCGGATACGCAGTATTTT.

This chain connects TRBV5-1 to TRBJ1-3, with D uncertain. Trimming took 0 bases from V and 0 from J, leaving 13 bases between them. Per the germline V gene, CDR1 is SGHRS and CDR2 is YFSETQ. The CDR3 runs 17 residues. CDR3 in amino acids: CASSLDPFSPSGNTIYF. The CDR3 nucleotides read TGCGCCAGCAGCTTGGATCCCTTTTCCCCCTCTGGAAACACCATATATTTT.

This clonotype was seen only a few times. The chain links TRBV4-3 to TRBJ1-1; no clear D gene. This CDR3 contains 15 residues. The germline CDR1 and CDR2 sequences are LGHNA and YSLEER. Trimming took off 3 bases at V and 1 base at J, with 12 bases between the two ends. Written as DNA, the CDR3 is TGCGCCAGCAGCCAGGGGTGGGCAGGGAACACTGAAGCTTTCTTT. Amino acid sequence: CASSQGWAGNTEAFF.

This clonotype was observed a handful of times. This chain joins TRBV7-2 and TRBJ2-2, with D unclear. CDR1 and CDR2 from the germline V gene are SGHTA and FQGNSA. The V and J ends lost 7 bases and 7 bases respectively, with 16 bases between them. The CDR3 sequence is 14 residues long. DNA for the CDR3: TGTGCCAGCACCAGGACGGAACACGGCGGGGAGCTGTTTTTT. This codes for CASTRTEHGGELFF.

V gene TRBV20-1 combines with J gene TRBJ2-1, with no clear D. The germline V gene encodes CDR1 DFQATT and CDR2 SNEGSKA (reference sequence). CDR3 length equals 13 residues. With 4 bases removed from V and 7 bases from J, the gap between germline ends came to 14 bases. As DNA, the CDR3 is TGCAGTGCTAACACAAACTTAAGGAATGAGCAGTTCTTC. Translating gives CSANTNLRNEQFF.

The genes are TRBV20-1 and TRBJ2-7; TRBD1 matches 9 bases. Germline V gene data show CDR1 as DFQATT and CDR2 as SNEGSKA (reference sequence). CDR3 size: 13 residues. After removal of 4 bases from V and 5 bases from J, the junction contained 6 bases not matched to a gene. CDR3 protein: CSAIGDRDDEQYV. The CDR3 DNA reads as TGCAGTGCTATTGGGGACAGGGATGACGAGCAGTACGTC.

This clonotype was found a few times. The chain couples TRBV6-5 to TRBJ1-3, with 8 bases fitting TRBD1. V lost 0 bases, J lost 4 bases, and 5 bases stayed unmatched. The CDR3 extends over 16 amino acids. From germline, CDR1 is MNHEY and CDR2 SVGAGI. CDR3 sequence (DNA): TGTGCCAGCAGTTACTCTCCCGGGACAGGAGGAAACACCATATATTTT. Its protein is CASSYSPGTGGNTIYF.

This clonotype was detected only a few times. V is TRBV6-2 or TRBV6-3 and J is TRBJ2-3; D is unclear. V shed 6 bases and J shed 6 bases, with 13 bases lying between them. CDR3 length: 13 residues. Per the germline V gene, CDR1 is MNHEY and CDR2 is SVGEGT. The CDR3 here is CASSLRSRDTQYF. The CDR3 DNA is TGTGCCAGCAGCCTACGGTCCAGGGATACGCAGTATTTT.

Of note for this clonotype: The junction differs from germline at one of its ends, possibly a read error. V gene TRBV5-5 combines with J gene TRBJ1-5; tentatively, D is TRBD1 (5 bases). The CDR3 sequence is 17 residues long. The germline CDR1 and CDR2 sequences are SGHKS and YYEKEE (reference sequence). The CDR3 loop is CASSPRWDPTGDQPPHF. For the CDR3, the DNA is TGTGCCAGCAGCCCCCGATGGGACCCAACCGGGGATCAGCCCCCGCATTTT.

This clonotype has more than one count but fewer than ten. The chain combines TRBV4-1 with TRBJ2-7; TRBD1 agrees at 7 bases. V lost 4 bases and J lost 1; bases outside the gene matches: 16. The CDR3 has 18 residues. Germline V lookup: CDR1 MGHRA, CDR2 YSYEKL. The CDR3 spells CASSRQRLLDRNSYEQYF. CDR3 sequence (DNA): TGCGCCAGCAGCCGTCAAAGGTTGCTGGACAGGAATTCCTACGAGCAGTACTTC.

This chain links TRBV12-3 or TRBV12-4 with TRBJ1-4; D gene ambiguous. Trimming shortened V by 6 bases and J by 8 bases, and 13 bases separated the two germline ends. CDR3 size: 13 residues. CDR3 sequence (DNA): TGTGCCAGCAGACCGGGCCTACACGAAAAACTGTTTTTT. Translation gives CASRPGLHEKLFF.

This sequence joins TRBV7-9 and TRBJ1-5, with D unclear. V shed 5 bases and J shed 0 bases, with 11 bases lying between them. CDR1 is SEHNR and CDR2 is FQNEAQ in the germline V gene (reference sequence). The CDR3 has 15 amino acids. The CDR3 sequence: CASSDDTYSNQPQHF. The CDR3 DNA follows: TGTGCCAGCAGCGATGACACTTATAGCAATCAGCCCCAGCATTTT.

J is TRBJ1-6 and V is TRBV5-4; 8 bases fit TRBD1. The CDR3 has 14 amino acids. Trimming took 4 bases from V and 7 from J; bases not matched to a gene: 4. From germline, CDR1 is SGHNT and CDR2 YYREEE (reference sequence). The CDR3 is CASSLTGVNSPLHF. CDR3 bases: TGTGCCAGCAGCCTGACAGGGGTCAATTCACCCCTCCACTTT.

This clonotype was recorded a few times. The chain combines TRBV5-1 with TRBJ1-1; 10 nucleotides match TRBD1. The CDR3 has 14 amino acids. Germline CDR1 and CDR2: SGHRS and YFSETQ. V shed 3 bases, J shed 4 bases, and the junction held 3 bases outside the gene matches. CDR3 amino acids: CASSWGQGPTEAFF. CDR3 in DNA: TGCGCCAGCAGCTGGGGACAGGGGCCCACTGAAGCTTTCTTT.

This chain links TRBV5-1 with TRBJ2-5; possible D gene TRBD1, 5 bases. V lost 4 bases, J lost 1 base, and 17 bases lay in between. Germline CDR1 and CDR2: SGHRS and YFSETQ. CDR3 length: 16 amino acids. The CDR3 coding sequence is TGCGCCAGCAGCCCCCGCCCACAGGCCCTCCAAGAGACCCAGTACTTC. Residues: CASSPRPQALQETQYF.

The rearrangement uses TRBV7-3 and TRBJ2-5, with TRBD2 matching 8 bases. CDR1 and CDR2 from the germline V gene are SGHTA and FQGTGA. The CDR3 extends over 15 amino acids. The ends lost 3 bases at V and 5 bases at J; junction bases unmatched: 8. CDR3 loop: CASSLISGGVETQYF. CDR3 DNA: TGTGCCAGCAGCTTGATCTCCGGGGGGGTGGAGACCCAGTACTTC.

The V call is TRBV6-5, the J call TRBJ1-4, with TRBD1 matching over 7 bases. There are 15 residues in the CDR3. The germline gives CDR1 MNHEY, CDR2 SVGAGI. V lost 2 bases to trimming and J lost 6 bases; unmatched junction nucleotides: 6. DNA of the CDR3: TGTGCCAGCAGTTACCTCAGCAGGGGGGATGAAAAACTGTTTTTT. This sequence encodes CASSYLSRGDEKLFF.

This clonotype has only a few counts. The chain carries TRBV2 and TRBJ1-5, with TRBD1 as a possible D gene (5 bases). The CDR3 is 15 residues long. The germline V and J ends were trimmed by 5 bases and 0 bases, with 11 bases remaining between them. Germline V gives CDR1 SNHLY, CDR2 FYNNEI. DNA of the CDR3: TGTGCCAGCAGTCCCCTGACAGCTAGCAATCAGCCCCAGCATTTT. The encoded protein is CASSPLTASNQPQHF.

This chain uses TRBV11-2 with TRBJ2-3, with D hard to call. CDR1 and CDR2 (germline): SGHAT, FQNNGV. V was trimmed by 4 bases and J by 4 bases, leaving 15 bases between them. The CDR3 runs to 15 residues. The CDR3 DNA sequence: TGTGCCAGCAGCTACAGCATCGGATTCCCAGATACGCAGTATTTT. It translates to CASSYSIGFPDTQYF.

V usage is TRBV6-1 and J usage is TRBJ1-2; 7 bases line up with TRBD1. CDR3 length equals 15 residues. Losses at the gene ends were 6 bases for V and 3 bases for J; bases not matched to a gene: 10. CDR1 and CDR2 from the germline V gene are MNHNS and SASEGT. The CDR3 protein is CASRTGSLGDYGYTF. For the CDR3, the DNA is TGTGCCAGCAGGACAGGGTCTTTGGGGGACTATGGCTACACCTTC.